This passage covers 4 T cell receptor beta chains from one sample sequenced in a study of early T cells in non-severe SARS-CoV-2 infection. TCRdb itself ran the 5' RACE reads through MiXCR, one entry per CDR3 protein. This sample has roughly 40,000 distinct CDR3 sequences, with over 9% found just once. Sample: whole blood. The origin of the receptors is an adult who was a healthcare worker with PCR-confirmed SARS-CoV-2 infection or an uninfected control (not recorded which).

The gene calls are TRBV10-2 and TRBJ2-3; D gene ambiguous. V dropped 2 bases and J dropped 2 bases, with 5 bases sitting between them. CDR1 and CDR2 (germline): WSHSY, SAAADI. This CDR3 contains 13 residues. CDR3 sequence reads: CASSEADTDTQYF. CDR3 DNA sequence: TGCGCCAGCAGTGAGGCGGACACAGATACGCAGTATTTT.

This clonotype was detected many times. The chain employs TRBV5-6 and TRBJ1-1; D call uncertain. CDR1 is SGHDT and CDR2 is YYEEEE in the germline V gene. With 0 bases removed from V and 5 bases from J, the gap between germline ends came to 14 bases. The CDR3 runs 15 residues. For the CDR3, the DNA is TGTGCCAGCAGCTTGGGAGTTTTTTTTGAGACTGAAGCTTTCTTT. It is translated as CASSLGVFFETEAFF.

This chain connects TRBV10-3 to TRBJ1-1, with D perhaps matching TRBD1 (6 bases). The germline V and J ends were trimmed by 9 bases and 1 base, with 9 bases remaining between them. The CDR3 is 12 amino acids. The germline CDR1 and CDR2 sequences are ENHRY and SYGVKD. CDR3 amino acids: CAIRTENTEAFF. In DNA, the CDR3 is TGTGCCATAAGGACAGAGAACACTGAAGCTTTCTTT.

This clonotype was found many times. This rearrangement joins TRBV7-6 to TRBJ1-4; a possible D gene is TRBD1 (6 bases). The germline gives CDR1 SGHVS, CDR2 FNYEAQ. The CDR3 totals 16 residues. V dropped 1 base and J dropped 5 bases, with 14 bases sitting between them. The CDR3 protein is CASSLGRRGRNEKLFF. Written as DNA, the CDR3 is TGTGCCAGCAGCTTAGGTCGCAGGGGCCGAAATGAAAAACTGTTTTTT.